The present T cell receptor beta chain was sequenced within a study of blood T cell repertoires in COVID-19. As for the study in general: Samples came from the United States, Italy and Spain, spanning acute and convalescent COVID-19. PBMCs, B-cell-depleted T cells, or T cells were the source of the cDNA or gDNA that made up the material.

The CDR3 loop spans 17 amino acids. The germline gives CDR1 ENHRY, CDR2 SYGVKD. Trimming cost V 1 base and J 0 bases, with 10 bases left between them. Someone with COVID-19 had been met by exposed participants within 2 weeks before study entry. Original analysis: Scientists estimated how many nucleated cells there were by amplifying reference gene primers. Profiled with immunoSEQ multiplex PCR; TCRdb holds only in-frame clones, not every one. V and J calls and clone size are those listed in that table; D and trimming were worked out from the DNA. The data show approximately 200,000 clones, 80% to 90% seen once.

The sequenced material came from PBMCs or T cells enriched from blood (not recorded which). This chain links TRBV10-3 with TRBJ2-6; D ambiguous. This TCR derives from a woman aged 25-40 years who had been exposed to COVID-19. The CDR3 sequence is CAISEWQVPSGANVLTF. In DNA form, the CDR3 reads TGTGCCATCAGTGAGTGGCAGGTACCCTCTGGGGCCAACGTCCTGACTTTC.